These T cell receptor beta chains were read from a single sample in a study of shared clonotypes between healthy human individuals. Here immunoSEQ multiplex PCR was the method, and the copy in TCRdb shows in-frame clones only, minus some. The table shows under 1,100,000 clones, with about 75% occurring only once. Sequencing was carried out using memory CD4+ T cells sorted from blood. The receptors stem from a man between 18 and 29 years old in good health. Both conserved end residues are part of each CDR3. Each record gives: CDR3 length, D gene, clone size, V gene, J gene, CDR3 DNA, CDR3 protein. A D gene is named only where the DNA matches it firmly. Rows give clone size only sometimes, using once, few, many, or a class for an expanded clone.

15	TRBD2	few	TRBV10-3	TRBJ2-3	TGTGCCATCAGTGTCACTAGCGGGGCGCGGGATACGCAGTATTTT	CAISVTSGARDTQYF
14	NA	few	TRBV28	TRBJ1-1	TGTGCCAGCATCATAAGCGGTCCAGGGACTGAAGCTTTCTTT	CASIISGPGTEAFF
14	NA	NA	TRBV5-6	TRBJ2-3	TGTGCCAGCAGCTTGGTGGCCCCAATCGGGACGCAGTATTTT	CASSLVAPIGTQYF
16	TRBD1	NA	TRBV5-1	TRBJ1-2	TGCGCCAGCAGCTGGACCTCCGGACAGGGGAACTATGGCTACACCTTC	CASSWTSGQGNYGYTF
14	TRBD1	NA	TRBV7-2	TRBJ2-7	TGTGCCAGCAGCTTAGCGTCGGGACAGGGCGAGCAGTACTTC	CASSLASGQGEQYF
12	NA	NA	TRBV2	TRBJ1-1	TGTGCCAGCAGTGAAGGGCCAGGGGAAGCTTTCTTT	CASSEGPGEAFF
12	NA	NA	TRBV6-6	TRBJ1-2	TGTGCTAGCCAAAGGGATAACTATGGCTACACCTTC	CASQRDNYGYTF
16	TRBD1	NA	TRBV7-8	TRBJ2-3	TGTGCCAGCAGCCGACTTCCGGGACAGGGGTCAGATACGCAGTATTTT	CASSRLPGQGSDTQYF
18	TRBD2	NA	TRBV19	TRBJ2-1	TGTGCCAGTAGTCCATTACTGTTAGCGGGGGGGCCGGTAGATGAGCAGTTCTTC	CASSPLLLAGGPVDEQFF
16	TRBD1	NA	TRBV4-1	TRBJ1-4	TGCGCCAGCAGCCGCGGACAGGGTCAGATTTGGGAAAAACTGTTTTTT	CASSRGQGQIWEKLFF
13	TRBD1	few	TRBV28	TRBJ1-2	TGTGCCTCTCTCGGGACAGGGGGCTATGGCTACACCTTC	CASLGTGGYGYTF
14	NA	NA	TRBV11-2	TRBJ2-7	TGTGCCAGCAGCTTAGATCGACAGGTCTACGAGCAGTACTTC	CASSLDRQVYEQYF
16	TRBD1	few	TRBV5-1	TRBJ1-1	TGCGCCAGCAGCTCACGGACAGGGGGCATGGAAACTGAAGCTTTCTTT	CASSSRTGGMETEAFF
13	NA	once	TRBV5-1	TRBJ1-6	TGCGCCAGCAGCAAGGGACTGAATTCACCCCTCCACTTT	CASSKGLNSPLHF
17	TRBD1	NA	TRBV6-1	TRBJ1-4	TGTGCCAGCAGTAAAGGTGACAGGGGGCTTACTAATGAAAAACTGTTTTTT	CASSKGDRGLTNEKLFF
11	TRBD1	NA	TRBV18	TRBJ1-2	TGTGCCAGCCGACAGGGAAGCGGCTACACCTTC	CASRQGSGYTF